The next 24 T cell receptor beta chains were all read from a single sample in a study of cytomegalovirus exposure and HLA in healthy donors. The PCR had 60 Vbeta and 13 Jbeta primers. Clones were read by immunoSEQ multiplex PCR, and TCRdb kept only the in-frame ones, dropping some. Across about 110,000 clones, the top ten clones capture 3.7% of the sample. Sequenced input: PBMCs. All receptors come from a man aged 25-45 years in good health and CMV-seronegative.

The chain combines TRBV12-5 with TRBJ2-7; TRBD1 matches at 9 bases. The CDR3 extends over 17 amino acids. The ends lost 3 bases at V and 5 bases at J; junction bases unmatched: 14. Per the germline V gene, CDR1 is LGHNT and CDR2 is FRNRAP. The CDR3 nucleotides read TGTGCTAGTGGTTTCCCCACGACCGGGACAGGGATCGACGAGCAGTACTTC. Its translation is CASGFPTTGTGIDEQYF.

DNA for the CDR3: TGTGCCAGCCGGGCAGCGGGGACATACGAGCAGTACTTC. Protein sequence: CASRAAGTYEQYF. V gene TRBV19 combines with J gene TRBJ2-7; D is perhaps TRBD2 (7 bases). Trimming took 9 bases from V and 4 from J, leaving 16 bases between them. Germline-derived CDR1 and CDR2 are LNHDA and SQIVND (reference sequence). This CDR3 has 13 residues.

V and J are TRBV5-1 and TRBJ2-3; 8 nucleotides line up with TRBD2. Per germline, CDR1 SGHRS and CDR2 YFSETQ. Unmatched junction bases numbered 7, after V lost 4 bases and J lost 6 bases. The CDR3 sequence is 14 residues long. The CDR3 here is CASSPGLAWDTQYF. The CDR3, as DNA: TGCGCCAGCAGCCCCGGACTAGCCTGGGATACGCAGTATTTT. Full variable domain (rest looked up from reference TRBV5-1 and TRBJ2-3): KAGVTQTPRYLIKTRGQQVTLSCSPISGHRSVSWYQQTPGQGLQFLFEYFSETQRNKGNFPGRFSGRQFSNSRSEMNVSTLELGDSALYLCASSPGLAWDTQYFGPGTRLTVL.

The chain joins TRBV11-2 to TRBJ1-2; maybe TRBD1 (6 bases). The V end was cut by 3 bases, the J end by 7 bases, with 9 bases between. This CDR3 has 12 residues. Germline V gene sequence: CDR1 SGHAT, CDR2 FQNNGV. The CDR3 loop is CASSFGQIGYTF. CDR3 DNA: TGTGCCAGCAGCTTCGGACAGATTGGCTACACCTTC. The variable domain in full, with the rest retrieved from reference TRBV11-2 and TRBJ1-2, is EAGVAQSPRYKIIEKRQSVAFWCNPISGHATLYWYQQILGQGPKLLIQFQNNGVVDDSQLPKDRFSAERLKGVDSTLKIQPAKLEDSAVYLCASSFGQIGYTFGSGTRLTVV.

This rearrangement joins TRBV21-1 to TRBJ1-2; TRBD1, the table's D call, lacks a check against the DNA. TRBV21-1 is listed as a pseudogene. The CDR3 sequence is 15 residues long. CDR3 DNA: TGTGCCAGCAGCATCGGACAGAGGGGGCTTGGGGGCTACACCTTC. Protein product: CASSIGQRGLGGYTF.

This sequence joins TRBV7-2 and TRBJ1-4; 11 nucleotides match TRBD1. The CDR3 runs 16 residues. Germline V gene lookup returns CDR1 SGHTA and CDR2 FQGNSA. V was clipped by 1 base and J by 8 bases; unmatched bases: 6. In DNA, the CDR3 is TGTGCCAGCAGCTTAGTCCCGGACAGGGGGCGGGAAAAACTGTTTTTT. Its protein product is CASSLVPDRGREKLFF.

The rearrangement joins TRBV19 to TRBJ2-1; D is possibly TRBD2 (7 bases). The V gene's germline CDR1 is LNHDA and CDR2 SQIVND (reference sequence). The CDR3 totals 15 residues. Trimming removed 3 bases at V and 5 bases at J, with 14 bases between. CDR3 sequence: CASSIWGRGNNEQFF. The CDR3 bases are TGTGCCAGTAGTATTTGGGGGAGGGGGAACAATGAGCAGTTCTTC.

DNA of the CDR3: TGCAGCGTTGAAACGGGGGGAGCAGCGGACACTGAAGCTTTCTTT. It codes for CSVETGGAADTEAFF. The chain combines TRBV29-1 with TRBJ1-1, with a possible D match to TRBD1 (5 bases). V was trimmed by 2 bases and J by 3 bases, leaving 16 bases between them. This CDR3 contains 15 residues. The germline gives CDR1 SQVTM, CDR2 ANQGSEA. The complete variable domain, with remaining parts taken from reference TRBV29-1 and TRBJ1-1, reads SAVISQKPSRDICQRGTSLTIQCQVDSQVTMMFWYRQQPGQSLTLIATANQGSEATYESGFVIDKFPISRPNLTFSTLTVSNMSPEDSSIYLCSVETGGAADTEAFFGQGTRLTVV.

The chain employs TRBV28 and TRBJ1-1, with D possibly matching TRBD1 (6 bases). This CDR3 contains 15 residues. CDR1 is MDHEN and CDR2 is SYDVKM in the germline V gene. With 3 bases removed from V and 0 bases from J, the gap between germline ends came to 11 bases. In DNA, the CDR3 is TGTGCCAGCAGTTTGGATACAGGGTTGAACACTGAAGCTTTCTTT. Protein product: CASSLDTGLNTEAFF.

The chain is built from TRBV9 and TRBJ2-2; TRBD2 agrees at 12 bases. V lost 4 bases to trimming and J lost 0 bases; unmatched junction nucleotides: 10. This CDR3 spans 19 amino acids. The germline CDR1 and CDR2 sequences are SGDLS and YYNGEE. CDR3 sequence reads: CASSTHGLAGTANTGELFF. The DNA for the CDR3 is TGTGCCAGCAGCACCCACGGACTAGCGGGGACCGCGAACACCGGGGAGCTGTTTTTT.

The genes are TRBV6-5 and TRBJ1-1; D might be TRBD1 (6 bases). Germline V gene sequence: CDR1 MNHEY, CDR2 SVGAGI. Trimming pared 0 bases from V and 8 bases from J, leaving 13 bases between. The CDR3 is 14 residues long. The CDR3 loop is CASSYSGTRAEAFF. The CDR3 DNA reads as TGTGCCAGCAGTTACTCGGGGACAAGGGCCGAAGCTTTCTTT.

The chain has TRBV7-9 and TRBJ1-6; 7 bases agree with TRBD1. Germline CDR1 is SEHNR and CDR2 is FQNEAQ (reference sequence). The junction had 7 bases not matched to a gene; V was cut back by 3 bases and J by 5 bases. The CDR3 contains 16 residues. CDR3 residues: CASSLGQGEDNSPLHF. As DNA, the CDR3 is TGTGCCAGCAGCTTGGGTCAGGGGGAAGATAATTCACCCCTCCACTTT. Based on the CDR3 plus reference TRBV7-9 and TRBJ1-6, the full variable domain is DTGVSQNPRHKITKRGQNVTFRCDPISEHNRLYWYRQTLGQGPEFLTYFQNEAQLEKSRLLSDRFSAERPKGSFSTLEIQRTEQGDSAMYLCASSLGQGEDNSPLHFGNGTRLTVT.

V and J are TRBV5-1 and TRBJ1-1, with 8 positions matching TRBD1. The length of the CDR3 is 14 residues. CDR1 and CDR2 from the germline V gene are SGHRS and YFSETQ. V was pared by 2 bases and J by 4 bases, with 4 bases of the junction left unmatched. The CDR3 loop is CASSFGQGTTEAFF. CDR3 bases: TGCGCCAGCAGCTTCGGACAGGGAACCACTGAAGCTTTCTTT.

This chain connects TRBV2 to TRBJ1-5; no clear D gene. The CDR3 has 14 amino acids. V lost 5 bases, J lost 6 bases, and 14 bases lay in between. CDR1 SNHLY and CDR2 FYNNEI come from the germline V gene. CDR3 loop: CASSSQAASQPQHF. The CDR3 DNA reads as TGTGCCAGCAGTTCCCAGGCAGCTTCTCAGCCCCAGCATTTT.

The V call is TRBV18, the J call TRBJ1-3; D possibly corresponds to TRBD1 (6 bases). This CDR3 is built from 14 residues. V dropped 1 base and J dropped 2 bases, with 6 bases sitting between them. CDR1 and CDR2 (germline): KGHSH, LQKENI. The CDR3 protein is CASSPRGPGNTIYF. The CDR3 region has the DNA TGTGCCAGCTCACCACGGGGGCCTGGAAACACCATATATTTT.

The V call is TRBV7-2, the J call TRBJ2-5; 9 bases are shared with TRBD2. Per the germline V gene, CDR1 is SGHTA and CDR2 is FQGNSA. The V and J ends lost 2 bases and 10 bases, in that order; junction bases with no gene match: 2. The CDR3 is 12 amino acids. The DNA of the CDR3 is TGTGCCAGCAGCTTATCAGCGGGGGGCCAGTACTTC. This encodes CASSLSAGGQYF.

V usage is TRBV6-5 and J usage is TRBJ1-3; D is unclear. V was shortened by 7 bases and J by 0 bases, with 13 bases between the two germline ends. Germline V gene lookup returns CDR1 MNHEY and CDR2 SVGAGI. The CDR3 is 15 amino acids. CDR3 coding DNA: TGTGCCAGCACCGATCGGGCGGGCTCTGGAAACACCATATATTTT. This encodes CASTDRAGSGNTIYF.

This chain joins TRBV4-2 and TRBJ1-5; the D gene is possibly TRBD1 (6 bases). Germline CDR1 LGHNA, CDR2 YNFKEQ. This CDR3 spans 15 amino acids. The germline V and J ends were trimmed by 3 bases and 3 bases, with 12 bases remaining between them. The CDR3 DNA follows: TGTGCCAGCAGCCATCCAGGGGCCTCCAATCAGCCCCAGCATTTT. Translated: CASSHPGASNQPQHF.

The V gene is TRBV10-1, the J gene TRBJ1-4, with D unclear. Germline V gene data show CDR1 as WNHNN and CDR2 as SYGVQD (reference sequence). This CDR3 contains 14 residues. V was pared by 6 bases and J by 8 bases, with 16 bases between. This CDR3 reads CASRNTREVEKLFF. The CDR3 DNA is TGCGCCAGCAGAAATACAAGGGAGGTAGAAAAACTGTTTTTT.

The V gene is TRBV2, the J gene TRBJ2-5, with 7 nucleotides matching TRBD1. J was trimmed by 0 bases and V by 4 bases; bases with no gene match: 5. The V gene's germline CDR1 is SNHLY and CDR2 FYNNEI. The CDR3 has 15 amino acids. CDR3 sequence reads: CASSARGQHQETQYF. The CDR3 coding sequence is TGTGCCAGCAGTGCCAGGGGACAGCACCAAGAGACCCAGTACTTC.

This chain joins TRBV28 and TRBJ1-5; D remains unclear. The ends were cut back, 6 bases at V and 2 bases at J, with 20 bases in the middle. This CDR3 contains 17 residues. Germline V gene sequence: CDR1 MDHEN, CDR2 SYDVKM. In DNA form, the CDR3 reads TGTGCCAGCAGGCCGGTAAGAAACAGTCCAGGCAATCAGCCCCAGCATTTT. Its protein product is CASRPVRNSPGNQPQHF.

The rearrangement links TRBV9 to TRBJ1-1; D gene ambiguous. The CDR3 contains 13 residues. Trimming took off 0 bases at V and 4 bases at J, with 7 bases between the two ends. Germline CDR1 SGDLS, CDR2 YYNGEE. CDR3 in amino acids: CASSVAPLTEAFF. DNA of the CDR3: TGTGCCAGCAGCGTAGCCCCACTCACTGAAGCTTTCTTT.

This sequence joins TRBV7-6 and TRBJ1-1; D ambiguous. The CDR3 consists of 14 residues. Per germline, CDR1 SGHVS and CDR2 FNYEAQ. V lost 5 bases to trimming and J lost 3 bases, with 13 bases between them. The CDR3 coding sequence is TGTGCCAGCAGCCAGCAGACCGGGGACACTGAAGCTTTCTTT. Encoded protein: CASSQQTGDTEAFF. The full variable domain, rest sourced from reference TRBV7-6 and TRBJ1-1, is GAGVSQSPRYKVTKRGQDVALRCDPISGHVSLYWYRQALGQGPEFLTYFNYEAQQDKSGLPNDRFSAERPEGSISTLTIQRTEQRDSAMYRCASSQQTGDTEAFFGQGTRLTVV.

V usage is TRBV7-9 and J usage is TRBJ2-5; maybe TRBD1 (6 bases). The length of the CDR3 is 15 residues. The germline CDR1 and CDR2 sequences are SEHNR and FQNEAQ (reference sequence). V was cut by 4 bases and J by 5 bases, with 17 bases left in between. The CDR3 region has the DNA TGTGCCAGCAGCTACCCCCAAAGGACAGCGGAGACCCAGTACTTC. It translates to CASSYPQRTAETQYF.